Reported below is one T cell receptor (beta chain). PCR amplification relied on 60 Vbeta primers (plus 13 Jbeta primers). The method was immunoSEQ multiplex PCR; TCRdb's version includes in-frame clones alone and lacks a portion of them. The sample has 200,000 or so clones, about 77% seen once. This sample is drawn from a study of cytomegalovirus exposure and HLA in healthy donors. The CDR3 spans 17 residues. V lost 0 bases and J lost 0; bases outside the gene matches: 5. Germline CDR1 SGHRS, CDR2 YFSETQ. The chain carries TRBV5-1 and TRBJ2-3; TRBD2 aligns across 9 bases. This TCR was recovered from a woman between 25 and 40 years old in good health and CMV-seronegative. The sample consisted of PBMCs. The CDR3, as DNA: TGCGCCAGCAGCTTGGATGTTCTAGCGGGGAGCACAGATACGCAGTATTTT. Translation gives CASSLDVLAGSTDTQYF. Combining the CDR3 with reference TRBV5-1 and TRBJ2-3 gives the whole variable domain KAGVTQTPRYLIKTRGQQVTLSCSPISGHRSVSWYQQTPGQGLQFLFEYFSETQRNKGNFPGRFSGRQFSNSRSEMNVSTLELGDSALYLCASSLDVLAGSTDTQYFGPGTRLTVL.